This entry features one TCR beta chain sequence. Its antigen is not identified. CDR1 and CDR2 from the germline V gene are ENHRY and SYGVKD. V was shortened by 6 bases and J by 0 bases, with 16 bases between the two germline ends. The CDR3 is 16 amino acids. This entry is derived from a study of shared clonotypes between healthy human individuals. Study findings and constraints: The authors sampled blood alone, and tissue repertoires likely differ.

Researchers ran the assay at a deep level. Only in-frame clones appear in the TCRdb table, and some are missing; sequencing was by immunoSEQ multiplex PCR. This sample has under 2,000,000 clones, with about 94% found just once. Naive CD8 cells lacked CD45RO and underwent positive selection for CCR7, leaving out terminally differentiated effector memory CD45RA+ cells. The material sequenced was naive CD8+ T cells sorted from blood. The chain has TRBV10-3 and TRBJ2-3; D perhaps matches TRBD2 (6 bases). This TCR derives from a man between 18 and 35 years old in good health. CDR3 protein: CAISATSSTSTDTQYF. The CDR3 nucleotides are TGTGCCATCAGCGCAACTAGCAGTACTAGCACAGATACGCAGTATTTT.